The 7 T cell receptor beta chains below were found in one sample sequenced in a study of identical twins. TCRdb passed the 5' RACE reads through MiXCR, listing each CDR3 protein once. The repertoire includes 1.5 million to 2 million distinct CDR3 sequences, less than 35% of them detected once, and 0.25% to 0.3% sits in the top ten. Sample: cord blood. These receptors originate from a newborn girl in good health.

The chain has TRBV7-9 and TRBJ2-5; D is tentatively TRBD1 or TRBD2 (6 bases each). This CDR3 comprises 15 residues. V lost 5 bases and J lost 3, with 16 bases in between. CDR1 and CDR2 from the germline V gene are SEHNR and FQNEAQ (reference sequence). CDR3 amino acids: CASSPGAIREETQYF. The CDR3 DNA follows: TGTGCCAGCAGCCCGGGGGCGATACGGGAAGAGACCCAGTACTTC.

There are a few counts of this clonotype. The chain employs TRBV6-2 or TRBV6-3 and TRBJ2-7; D possibly corresponds to TRBD1 (5 bases). Trimming took 3 bases from V and 6 from J, leaving 12 bases between them. CDR3 length: 13 residues. CDR1 and CDR2 from the germline V gene are MNHEY and SVGEGT. Here the CDR3 DNA reads TGTGCCAGCAGTTATGTTAGAAGGGGCGAGCAGTACTTC. This encodes CASSYVRRGEQYF.

CDR3 sequence reads: CAWKVLTLNYGYTF. The CDR3 DNA reads as TGTGCCTGGAAGGTCCTCACCTTAAACTATGGCTACACCTTC. V gene TRBV30 combines with J gene TRBJ1-2; no clear D gene. Germline loops: CDR1 GTSNPN, CDR2 SVGIG (reference sequence). The V and J ends lost 4 bases and 2 bases respectively, with 14 bases between them. The CDR3 totals 14 residues.

The table lists this clonotype with a few counts. This chain uses TRBV20-1 with TRBJ1-2, with 7 bases identical to TRBD1. Trimming cost V 5 bases and J 8 bases; bases outside gene matches: 2. CDR3 size: 10 residues. Germline CDR1 DFQATT, CDR2 SNEGSKA (reference sequence). In DNA form, the CDR3 reads TGCAGTGCTCCGGACAGGGGCTACACCTTC. Its translation is CSAPDRGYTF.

This sequence joins TRBV20-1 and TRBJ2-3; the D gene could be TRBD1 or TRBD2 (6 bases each). Per germline, CDR1 DFQATT and CDR2 SNEGSKA (reference sequence). The CDR3 sequence is 13 residues long. The V end lost 0 bases, the J end lost 4 bases, and 8 bases lay between the germline ends. CDR3 coding DNA: TGCAGTGCTAGAGAAAGGGGGGCAGATACGCAGTATTTT. It specifies CSARERGADTQYF.

This chain joins TRBV29-1 and TRBJ2-7; 14 bases align to TRBD2. The CDR3 has 15 residues. Germline trimming cut 7 bases from V and 7 bases from J; bases unmatched to any gene: 12. Germline V gene sequence: CDR1 SQVTM, CDR2 ANQGSEA. Written as DNA, the CDR3 is TGCAGCGCACATGGGACTAGCGGGAGCGGGAATGAGCAGTACTTC. Its protein is CSAHGTSGSGNEQYF.

This clonotype was counted at least ten times. V gene TRBV3-1 combines with J gene TRBJ1-1; D remains ambiguous. Per germline, CDR1 LGHDT and CDR2 YNNKEL (reference sequence). The CDR3 is made up of 14 amino acids. Trimming pared 0 bases from V and 0 bases from J, leaving 5 bases between. CDR3 loop: CASSQDRLNTEAFF. CDR3 DNA: TGTGCCAGCAGCCAAGACCGCCTGAACACTGAAGCTTTCTTT. The variable domain in full, completed from reference TRBV3-1 and TRBJ1-1, reads DTAVSQTPKYLVTQMGNDKSIKCEQNLGHDTMYWYKQDSKKFLKIMFSYNNKELIINETVPNRFSPKSPDKAHLNLHINSLELGDSAVYFCASSQDRLNTEAFFGQGTRLTVV.